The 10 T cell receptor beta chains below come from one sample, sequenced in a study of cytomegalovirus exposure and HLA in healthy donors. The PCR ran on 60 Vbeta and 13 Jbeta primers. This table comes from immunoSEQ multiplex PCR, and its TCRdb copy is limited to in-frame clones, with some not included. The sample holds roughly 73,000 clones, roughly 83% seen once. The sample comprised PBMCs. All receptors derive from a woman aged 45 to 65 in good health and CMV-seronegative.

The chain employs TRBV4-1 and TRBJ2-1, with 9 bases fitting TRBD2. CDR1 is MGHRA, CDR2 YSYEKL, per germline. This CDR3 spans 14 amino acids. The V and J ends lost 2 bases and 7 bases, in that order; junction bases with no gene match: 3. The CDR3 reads CASSQRLAENEQFF. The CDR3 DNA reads TGCGCCAGCAGCCAAAGACTAGCGGAAAATGAGCAGTTCTTC.

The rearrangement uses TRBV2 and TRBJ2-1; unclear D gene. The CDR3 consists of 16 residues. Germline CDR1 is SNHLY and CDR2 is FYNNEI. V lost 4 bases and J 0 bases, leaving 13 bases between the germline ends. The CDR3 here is CASSGNSVSSYNEQFF. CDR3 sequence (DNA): TGTGCCAGCAGTGGAAACTCGGTAAGCTCCTACAATGAGCAGTTCTTC.

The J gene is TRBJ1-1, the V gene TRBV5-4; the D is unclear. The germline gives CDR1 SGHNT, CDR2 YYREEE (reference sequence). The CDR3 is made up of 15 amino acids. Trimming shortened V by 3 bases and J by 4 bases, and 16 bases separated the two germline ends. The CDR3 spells CASSSREKGGTEAFF. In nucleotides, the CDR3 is TGTGCCAGCAGCTCCAGAGAAAAGGGAGGCACTGAAGCTTTCTTT.

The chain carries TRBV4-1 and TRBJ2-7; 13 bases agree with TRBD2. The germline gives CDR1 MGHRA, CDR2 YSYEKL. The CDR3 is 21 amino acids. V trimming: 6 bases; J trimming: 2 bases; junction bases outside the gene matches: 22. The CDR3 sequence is CASSPLSGTSGKFSLPYEQYF. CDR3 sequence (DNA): TGCGCCAGCAGTCCCCTCTCCGGGACTAGCGGGAAATTTTCATTACCCTACGAGCAGTACTTC.

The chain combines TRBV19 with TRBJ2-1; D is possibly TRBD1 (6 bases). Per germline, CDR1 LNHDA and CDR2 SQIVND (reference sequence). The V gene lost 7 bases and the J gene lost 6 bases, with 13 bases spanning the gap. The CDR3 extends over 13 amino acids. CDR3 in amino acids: CASIQGTTNEQFF. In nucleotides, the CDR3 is TGTGCCAGTATACAGGGTACTACCAATGAGCAGTTCTTC.

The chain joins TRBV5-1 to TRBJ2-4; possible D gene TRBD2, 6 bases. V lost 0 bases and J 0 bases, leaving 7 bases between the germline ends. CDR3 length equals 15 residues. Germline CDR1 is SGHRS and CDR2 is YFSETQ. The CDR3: CASSLGDLAKNIQYF. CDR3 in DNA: TGCGCCAGCAGCTTGGGGGACTTAGCCAAAAACATTCAGTACTTC.

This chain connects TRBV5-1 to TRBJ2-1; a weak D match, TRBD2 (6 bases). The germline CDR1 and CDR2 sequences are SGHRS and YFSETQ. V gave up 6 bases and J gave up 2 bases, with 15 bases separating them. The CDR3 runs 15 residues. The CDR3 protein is CASTIAVSTYNEQFF. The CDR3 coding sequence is TGCGCCAGCACGATAGCGGTCTCGACCTACAATGAGCAGTTCTTC.

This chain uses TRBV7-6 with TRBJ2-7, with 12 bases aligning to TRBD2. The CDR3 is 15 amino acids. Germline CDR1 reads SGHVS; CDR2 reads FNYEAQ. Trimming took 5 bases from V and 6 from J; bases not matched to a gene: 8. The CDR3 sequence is CASSPRLAGDGEQYF. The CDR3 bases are TGTGCCAGCAGCCCGCGACTAGCGGGAGATGGCGAGCAGTACTTC.

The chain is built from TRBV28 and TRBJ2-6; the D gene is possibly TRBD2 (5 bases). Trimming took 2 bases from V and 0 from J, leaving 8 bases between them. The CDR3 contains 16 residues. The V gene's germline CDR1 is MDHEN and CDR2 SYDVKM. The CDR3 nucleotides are TGTGCCAGCAGTTTACCCCGGGGCTCTGGGGCCAACGTCCTGACTTTC. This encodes CASSLPRGSGANVLTF.

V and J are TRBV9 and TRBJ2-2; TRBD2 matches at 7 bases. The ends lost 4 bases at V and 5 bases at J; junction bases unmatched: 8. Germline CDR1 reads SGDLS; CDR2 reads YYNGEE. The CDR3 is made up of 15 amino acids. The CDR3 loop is CASSPRAGETGELFF. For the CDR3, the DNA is TGTGCCAGCAGCCCGCGGGCGGGGGAGACCGGGGAGCTGTTTTTT.